Listed below are T cell receptor beta chains from one sample, sequenced in a study of shared clonotypes between healthy human individuals. Some clones are missing from TCRdb's copy, which holds only in-frame ones; the method was immunoSEQ multiplex PCR. Of 110,000 or so clones listed, about 71% are singletons. Specimen: memory CD8+ T cells sorted from blood. The receptors shown here come from a woman younger than 45 in good health. The CDR3 runs from the conserved cysteine through the conserved F or W. The D gene is left open where the match is weak.

j_call d_call v_call cdr3_aa
. . TRBV4-2 CASSQDGADKTYEQYF
TRBJ2-7 . TRBV14 CASSRSREQYF
TRBJ2-2 . TRBV9 CASSVVSTGELFF
TRBJ2-3 TRBD2 TRBV28 CASSVAGGSTDTQYF
TRBJ2-2 TRBD2 TRBV28 CASSARTSGPTGELFF
TRBJ1-1 . TRBV4-2 CASSQGAGTEAFF
TRBJ2-7 . TRBV2 CASLSYEQYF
TRBJ2-1 TRBD2 TRBV10-3 CAISESNSGSHEQFF
TRBJ2-5 TRBD2 TRBV14 CASSQDYLAGGQLTGDSEQYF
TRBJ2-7 . TRBV5-1 CASSSQGNGYYEQYF
TRBJ2-7 TRBD2 TRBV28 CASSQEGGRASEQYF
TRBJ1-1 . TRBV25-1 CASSDFDTGKNTEAFF
TRBJ2-3 . TRBV5-6 CASSLVPGQSLGDTQYF
TRBJ2-7 TRBD2 TRBV4-2 CASSFGDYRGEQYF
. TRBD2 TRBV2 CARESGRGSYEQYF
TRBJ2-7 . TRBV5-6 CASSMVGGFSYEQYF
TRBJ2-1 TRBD2 TRBV7-9 CASSPRGGSRYNEQFF
TRBJ1-1 . TRBV15 CATSRDQHTEAFF
TRBJ1-2 . TRBV21-1 CASSKVTAGPFTNYGYTF
TRBJ2-1 . TRBV5-4 CASSLEPGPSNVWYNEQFF
TRBJ2-6 TRBD2 TRBV13 CASSHGLAGAGANVLTF
TRBJ2-7 TRBD2 TRBV4-2 CASSPNSGRRGEQYF
TRBJ1-5 TRBD1 TRBV19 CASKKGTGGDQPQHF
TRBJ2-7 . TRBV7-8 CASSLFQGSSYEQYF
TRBJ2-5 . TRBV10-2 CASRPGSGTQYF
TRBJ1-1 . TRBV28 CASTPSANTEAFF
TRBJ2-7 TRBD2 TRBV2 CASMSSGVLEQYF
TRBJ2-7 . TRBV4-2 CASSHLNREVEQYF
TRBJ1-2 . TRBV27 CASSDSGFGYTF
TRBJ2-2 . TRBV6-5 CASSYGIRVDTGELFF
TRBJ2-1 . TRBV9 CASSVVPGIRDNEQFF
TRBJ2-1 . TRBV9 CASSVEGDEQFF
TRBJ2-7 TRBD2 TRBV9 CASKCGSSYEQYF
TRBJ2-7 . TRBV6-4 CASSAGLEAGVKYF
TRBJ1-4 . TRBV6-4 CASSDNGSNEKLFF
TRBJ2-7 TRBD2 TRBV14 CASSPGGLSYEQYF
TRBJ2-3 TRBD2 TRBV7-3 CASSSGLAGIDTQYF
TRBJ2-5 TRBD1 TRBV7-9 CASSSSGQVLSTQYF
TRBJ1-1 . TRBV28 CATYGGDNTEAFF
TRBJ1-5 . TRBV4-1 CASSQGNQPQHF
TRBJ2-1 . TRBV4-2 CASSDFGGNEQFF
. . TRBV29-1 CSVDREGSGSSYEQYF
TRBJ2-6 . TRBV2 CASSEWIGSGANVLTF
TRBJ2-3 TRBD2 TRBV7-8 CASSLVETSGRARYTQYF
TRBJ2-1 . TRBV10-3 CAISDGGLPNEQFF
TRBJ2-1 . TRBV11-3 CASSLAGVRGGYNEQFF
TRBJ2-1 TRBD2 TRBV4-1 CASSGLAGTSRSYNEQFF
TRBJ2-7 . TRBV5-6 CASSFGFYEQYF
TRBJ2-1 TRBD2 TRBV27 CASSSSSSGNSYNEQFF
. . TRBV1 CTSSRGTSGSGEQYF
TRBJ2-7 . TRBV7-2 CASSLLRSYSSYEQYF
TRBJ2-7 . TRBV9 CASSSADQASYEQYF
TRBJ2-2 TRBD1 TRBV5-4 CASSDTGGTNTGELFF
TRBJ2-7 TRBD2 TRBV4-1 CASSPGPGGTSYEQYF
TRBJ2-1 TRBD2 TRBV6-4 CASSELAGSHNEQFF
TRBJ1-2 TRBD1 TRBV5-4 CASSLTGFSNGYTF
TRBJ1-1 . TRBV19 CASRKTETYEAFF